The 19 T cell receptor beta chains in this list originate from one sample, sequenced in a study of blood T cells in healthy people across ages. It was with a sample-barcoded 5' primer and a J-beta primer mix that a second PCR of roughly 7 to 12 cycles was run. From the 5' RACE reads, TCRdb called clonotypes with MiXCR, one entry per CDR3 protein. The sample lists 700,000 to 1,000,000 distinct CDR3 sequences, approximately 44% occurring once. Sample: blood. The receptors here all came from a man in his sixties in good health.

Comment on this clonotype: It is likely a read error, because the conserved phenylalanine at the end of the CDR3 is missing. The CDR3 region is CASSLSPGGLSYEQYL. The CDR3 DNA sequence: TGTGCCAGCAGCTTGTCCCCGGGGGGCCTCTCCTACGAGCAGTACCTC. The chain links TRBV5-6 to TRBJ2-7; D perhaps matches TRBD2 (7 bases). CDR3 size: 16 residues. Germline V lookup: CDR1 SGHDT, CDR2 YYEEEE. Trimming removed 1 base from V and 0 bases from J, with 14 bases in between.

This clonotype was seen a few times. This chain connects TRBV5-1 to TRBJ2-4, with D perhaps TRBD1 (6 bases). The J call is in doubt because the DNA end fits TRBJ2-7 better. The CDR3 covers 13 residues. CDR1 and CDR2 from the germline V gene are SGHRS and YFSETQ. The CDR3 DNA sequence: TGCGCCAGCAGCTTTGAGGGGGCCTACGAGCAGTACTTC. Its translation: CASSFEGAYEQYF.

The chain joins TRBV10-3 to TRBJ1-5; the D is unclear. Looked up from germline, CDR1 is ENHRY and CDR2 is SYGVKD. The V and J ends lost 6 bases and 1 base respectively, with 7 bases between them. The CDR3 runs 13 residues. The CDR3 coding sequence is TGTGCCATCAGAGACACCAGCAATCAGCCCCAGCATTTT. Protein: CAIRDTSNQPQHF.

This clonotype was recorded only once. The gene calls are TRBV20-1 and TRBJ2-7, with a possible D match to TRBD2 (6 bases). V lost 3 bases, J lost 4 bases, and 16 bases lay in between. Germline-derived CDR1 and CDR2 are DFQATT and SNEGSKA (reference sequence). The CDR3 is 14 residues long. CDR3 residues: CSARGLARAYEQYF. The CDR3 DNA reads TGCAGTGCTAGGGGGCTAGCGAGAGCTTACGAGCAGTACTTC.

As for this clonotype: A junction end diverges from the germline sequence, so it may reflect a read error. This sequence joins TRBV24-1 and TRBJ2-3, with 8 bases fitting TRBD2. The CDR3 is 16 residues long. CDR1 is KGHDR, CDR2 SFDVKD, per germline. CDR3 DNA sequence: TGTGCCGCCAGTGATTTGGGACTAGGAGGCACAGATACGCAGTATTTT. It specifies CAASDLGLGGTDTQYF.

The chain couples TRBV28 to TRBJ2-5; D not certain. Per the germline V gene, CDR1 is MDHEN and CDR2 is SYDVKM. The CDR3 runs 12 residues. V was clipped by 5 bases and J by 11 bases, with 15 bases between them. The CDR3 loop is CASSLRQGGQYF. CDR3 DNA sequence: TGTGCCAGCAGTCTCCGCCAAGGTGGGCAGTACTTC. The full variable domain, completed using reference TRBV28 and TRBJ2-5, is DVKVTQSSRYLVKRTGEKVFLECVQDMDHENMFWYRQDPGLGLRLIYFSYDVKMKEKGDIPEGYSVSREKKERFSLILESASTNQTSMYLCASSLRQGGQYFGPGTRLLVL.

The chain employs TRBV5-1 and TRBJ1-2; D gene uncertain. There are 13 residues in the CDR3. The V end was cut by 0 bases, the J end by 5 bases, with 8 bases between. From germline, CDR1 is SGHRS and CDR2 YFSETQ. The CDR3 reads CASSLENGYGYTF. The CDR3 DNA is TGCGCCAGCAGCTTGGAGAATGGATATGGCTACACCTTC.

This clonotype was seen only a few times. The V call is TRBV5-1, the J call TRBJ2-7; no clear D. The CDR3 is 15 amino acids. CDR1 SGHRS and CDR2 YFSETQ come from the germline V gene. V was trimmed by 4 bases and J by 4 bases, leaving 18 bases between them. The CDR3 bases are TGCGCCAGCAGCCCGGCGGCGGAACTTAGGTACGAGCAGTACTTC. The encoded protein is CASSPAAELRYEQYF.

The sample holds a few counts of this clonotype. The chain is built from TRBV20-1 and TRBJ2-3; 7 bases are a match to TRBD2. There are 15 residues in the CDR3. The germline CDR1 and CDR2 sequences are DFQATT and SNEGSKA (reference sequence). V lost 0 bases to trimming and J lost 5 bases; unmatched junction nucleotides: 8. The CDR3: CSARDRGGVKDTQYF. CDR3 bases: TGCAGTGCTAGAGATCGCGGGGGAGTCAAAGATACGCAGTATTTT.

This chain joins TRBV6-5 and TRBJ1-3, with D unclear. The CDR3 sequence is 13 residues long. Germline CDR1 is MNHEY and CDR2 is SVGAGI. With 6 bases removed from V and 4 bases from J, the gap between germline ends came to 10 bases. CDR3 sequence reads: CASSQKWGNTIYF. CDR3 coding DNA: TGTGCCAGCAGCCAAAAATGGGGAAACACCATATATTTT.

This clonotype was counted at least ten times. V gene TRBV24-1 combines with J gene TRBJ2-5; D is ambiguous. The CDR3 is made up of 14 amino acids. Germline assignment: CDR1 KGHDR and CDR2 SFDVKD. Deletions cut 7 bases from V and 5 bases from J, with 16 bases between. The CDR3 sequence: CATSATTPPETQYF. In nucleotides, the CDR3 is TGTGCCACCAGCGCTACGACTCCTCCGGAGACCCAGTACTTC.

The J gene is TRBJ1-1, the V gene TRBV18, with D possibly TRBD1 on 5 matching bases. Germline V gives CDR1 KGHSH, CDR2 LQKENI. The CDR3 contains 15 residues. Trimming took off 1 base at V and 3 bases at J, with 12 bases between the two ends. The CDR3 spells CASSPLRVGDTEAFF. CDR3 bases: TGTGCCAGCTCACCACTAAGGGTGGGGGACACTGAAGCTTTCTTT.

The chain joins TRBV20-1 to TRBJ2-3, with D possibly called TRBD1 or TRBD2 (5 bases each). CDR1 DFQATT and CDR2 SNEGSKA come from the germline V gene (reference sequence). This CDR3 spans 13 amino acids. Between the trimmed V and J ends, which lost 6 bases and 5 bases, there was a span of 15 bases. CDR3 amino acids: CSADRGAIDTQYF. CDR3 nucleotide sequence: TGCAGTGCCGACCGAGGGGCCATAGATACGCAGTATTTT.

A remark on this clonotype: An end of the junction does not agree with germline; a read error may underlie this. The chain employs TRBV6-5 and TRBJ2-5, with a weak D call TRBD2 (5 bases). In germline, CDR1 is MNHEY, CDR2 SVGAGI. The CDR3 consists of 13 residues. In DNA form, the CDR3 reads TGTACCAGCCGCGGGCCGAAGCAAGAGACCCAGTACTTC. It translates to CTSRGPKQETQYF.

In its sample, this clonotype was seen a few times. The rearrangement joins TRBV4-3 to TRBJ1-1, with D unclear. This CDR3 has 14 residues. The germline CDR1 and CDR2 sequences are LGHNA and YSLEER. V dropped 0 bases and J dropped 3 bases, with 8 bases sitting between them. CDR3 in DNA: TGCGCCAGCAGCCAAGACGGCGGAGACACTGAAGCTTTCTTT. It is translated as CASSQDGGDTEAFF.

The J gene is TRBJ1-2, the V gene TRBV28, with a possible D match to TRBD1 (5 bases). The V gene lost 2 bases and the J gene lost 4 bases, with 14 bases spanning the gap. The CDR3 is 15 amino acids. Germline V gene lookup returns CDR1 MDHEN and CDR2 SYDVKM. For the CDR3, the DNA is TGTGCCAGCAGTTTAGTCCGGGGACGGTCCTATGGCTACACCTTC. Translation: CASSLVRGRSYGYTF.

This chain uses TRBV5-1 with TRBJ1-2; no reliable D call. The V end was cut by 4 bases, the J end by 4 bases, with 14 bases between. In germline, CDR1 is SGHRS, CDR2 YFSETQ. This CDR3 contains 14 residues. CDR3 protein: CASSLLGQTYGYTF. In nucleotides, the CDR3 is TGCGCCAGCAGCCTCCTCGGGCAGACCTATGGCTACACCTTC.

In this sample, this clonotype turned up once. The chain recombines TRBV5-4 with TRBJ2-3; 9 nucleotides line up with TRBD1. V trimming: 3 bases; J trimming: 5 bases; junction bases outside the gene matches: 28. The germline gives CDR1 SGHNT, CDR2 YYREEE (reference sequence). The CDR3 sequence is 22 residues long. CDR3 loop: CASSWRDRALHIWGGRVDTQYF. Here the CDR3 DNA reads TGTGCCAGCAGCTGGAGGGACAGGGCCCTCCATATTTGGGGGGGCCGGGTAGATACGCAGTATTTT.

This clonotype was seen a few times. The chain uses TRBV6-2 or TRBV6-3 and TRBJ2-3; 9 bases fit TRBD2. The CDR3 covers 13 residues. V trimming: 6 bases; J trimming: 6 bases; junction bases outside the gene matches: 4. Per germline, CDR1 MNHEY and CDR2 SVGEGT. CDR3 region: CASSPTSGDTQYF. The CDR3 DNA is TGTGCCAGCAGCCCAACTAGCGGGGATACGCAGTATTTT.